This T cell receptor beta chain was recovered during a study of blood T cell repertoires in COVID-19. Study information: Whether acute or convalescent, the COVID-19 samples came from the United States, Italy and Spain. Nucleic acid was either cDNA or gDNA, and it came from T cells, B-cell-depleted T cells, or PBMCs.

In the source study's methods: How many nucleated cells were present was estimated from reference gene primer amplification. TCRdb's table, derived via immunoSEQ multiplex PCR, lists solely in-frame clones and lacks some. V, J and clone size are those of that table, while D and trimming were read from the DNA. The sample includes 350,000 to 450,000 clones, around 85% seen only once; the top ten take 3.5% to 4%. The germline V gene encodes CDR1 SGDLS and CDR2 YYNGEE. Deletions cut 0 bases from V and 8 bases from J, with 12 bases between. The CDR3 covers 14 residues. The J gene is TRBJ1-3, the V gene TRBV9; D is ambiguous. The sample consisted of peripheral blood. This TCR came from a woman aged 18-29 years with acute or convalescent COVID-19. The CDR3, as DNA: TGTGCCAGCAGCGTAGGTGACTCCGGGGACACCATATATTTT. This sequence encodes CASSVGDSGDTIYF.